Listed here are 3 T cell receptor beta chains from one sample, sequenced in a study of blood T cell repertoires in COVID-19 (dated by TCRdb to the early 2020s). Library generation was performed with the immunoSEQ multiplex PCR assay. The immuneACCESS repertoire file appears here via TCRdb, limited to in-frame rearrangements. These files lack a portion of the clones; in checked studies, under half of the deficit traces to unresolved V genes, and the cause of the others is not known. This sample lists about 240,000 clones; around 87% were detected once. The ten largest clones represent about 3.3% of the sample. The material sequenced was PBMCs or T cells enriched from blood (not recorded which). These receptors were obtained from a woman aged 40 to 55 with acute COVID-19.

The rearrangement uses TRBV30 and TRBJ2-7, with TRBD1 identical over 9 bases. The CDR3 has 13 residues. CDR1 is GTSNPN, CDR2 SVGIG, per germline (reference sequence). Unmatched junction bases numbered 6, after V lost 3 bases and J lost 6 bases. CDR3: CAWSGTGRSEQYF. The DNA for the CDR3 is TGTGCCTGGAGCGGGACAGGGCGTTCCGAGCAGTACTTC.

The chain has TRBV24-1 and TRBJ2-1; maybe TRBD1 (6 bases). V gave up 7 bases and J gave up 9 bases, with 15 bases separating them. This CDR3 comprises 13 residues. Germline CDR1 and CDR2: KGHDR and SFDVKD. The chain's CDR3 is CATREQGRGEQFF. The CDR3 nucleotides are TGTGCCACCAGGGAACAGGGTAGGGGTGAGCAGTTCTTC.

This clone was recorded once. V is TRBV9 and J is TRBJ1-4, with D tentatively TRBD1 (5 bases). The V end lost 0 bases, the J end lost 8 bases, and 17 bases lay between the germline ends. The CDR3 extends over 16 amino acids. Per the germline V gene, CDR1 is SGDLS and CDR2 is YYNGEE. CDR3 DNA sequence: TGTGCCAGCAGCGTAGATTTGGGGGGTAAAACCGAAAAACTGTTTTTT. This gives the protein CASSVDLGGKTEKLFF.